Listed below are T cell receptor beta chains from one sample, sequenced in a study of tumor-infiltrating lymphocytes in oesophageal squamous cell carcinoma. MiXCR, run by TCRdb on the PCR reads, gives a single entry per CDR3 protein. There are tens of thousands of distinct CDR3 sequences in the sample; around 34% occur only once, and roughly 19% lies in the top ten. Specimen: esophageal tumor tissue. These TCRs come from a female donor with esophageal squamous cell carcinoma. CDR3s include the opening cysteine and the closing phenylalanine or tryptophan. D genes are given only for firm matches. Clone size is given for some rows only: seen once, a few or many times, or a class if the clone is expanded.

>NA|TRBD1|TRBV2|TRBJ2-4
CASTFRTGGGQYF
TGTGCCAGTACATTTCGGACAGGGGGTGGGCAGTACTTC
>many|NA|TRBV6-1|TRBJ2-4
CASSEVVKNIQYF
TGTGCCAGCAGTGAGGTCGTGAAAAACATTCAGTACTTC
>NA|TRBD2|TRBV7-2|TRBJ2-7
CASSLSSGRGSYEQYF
TGTGCCAGCAGCTTATCTAGCGGGAGAGGTAGCTACGAGCAGTACTTC
>NA|TRBD2|TRBV7-6|TRBJ2-7
CASSPKTSGGVYEQYF
TGTGCCAGCAGCCCGAAGACTAGCGGGGGGGTCTACGAGCAGTACTTC
>many|NA|TRBV12-3/TRBV12-4|TRBJ2-7
CASSFGRSWQYF
TGTGCCAGCAGTTTTGGACGGTCCTGGCAGTACTTC
>medium-sized|NA|TRBV10-3|TRBJ2-1
CASRSLTGEGRNEQFF
TGTGCCAGCCGCTCACTGACGGGAGAAGGCCGCAATGAGCAGTTCTTC
>NA|TRBD2|TRBV7-6|TRBJ2-1
CASSLASGRDDEQFF
TGTGCCAGCAGCTTAGCTAGCGGGAGGGACGATGAGCAGTTCTTC
>NA|NA|TRBV6-1|TRBJ2-5
CASGISGHQETQYF
TGTGCCAGCGGAATCTCGGGACACCAAGAGACCCAGTACTTC
>NA|TRBD1|TRBV10-3|TRBJ2-2
CAISRTGTGELFF
TGTGCCATCAGTCGGACAGGGACCGGGGAGCTGTTTTTT
>medium-sized|NA|TRBV7-3|TRBJ1-3
CASSPAGGNTIYF
TGTGCCAGCAGCCCCGCAGGGGGAAACACCATATATTTT